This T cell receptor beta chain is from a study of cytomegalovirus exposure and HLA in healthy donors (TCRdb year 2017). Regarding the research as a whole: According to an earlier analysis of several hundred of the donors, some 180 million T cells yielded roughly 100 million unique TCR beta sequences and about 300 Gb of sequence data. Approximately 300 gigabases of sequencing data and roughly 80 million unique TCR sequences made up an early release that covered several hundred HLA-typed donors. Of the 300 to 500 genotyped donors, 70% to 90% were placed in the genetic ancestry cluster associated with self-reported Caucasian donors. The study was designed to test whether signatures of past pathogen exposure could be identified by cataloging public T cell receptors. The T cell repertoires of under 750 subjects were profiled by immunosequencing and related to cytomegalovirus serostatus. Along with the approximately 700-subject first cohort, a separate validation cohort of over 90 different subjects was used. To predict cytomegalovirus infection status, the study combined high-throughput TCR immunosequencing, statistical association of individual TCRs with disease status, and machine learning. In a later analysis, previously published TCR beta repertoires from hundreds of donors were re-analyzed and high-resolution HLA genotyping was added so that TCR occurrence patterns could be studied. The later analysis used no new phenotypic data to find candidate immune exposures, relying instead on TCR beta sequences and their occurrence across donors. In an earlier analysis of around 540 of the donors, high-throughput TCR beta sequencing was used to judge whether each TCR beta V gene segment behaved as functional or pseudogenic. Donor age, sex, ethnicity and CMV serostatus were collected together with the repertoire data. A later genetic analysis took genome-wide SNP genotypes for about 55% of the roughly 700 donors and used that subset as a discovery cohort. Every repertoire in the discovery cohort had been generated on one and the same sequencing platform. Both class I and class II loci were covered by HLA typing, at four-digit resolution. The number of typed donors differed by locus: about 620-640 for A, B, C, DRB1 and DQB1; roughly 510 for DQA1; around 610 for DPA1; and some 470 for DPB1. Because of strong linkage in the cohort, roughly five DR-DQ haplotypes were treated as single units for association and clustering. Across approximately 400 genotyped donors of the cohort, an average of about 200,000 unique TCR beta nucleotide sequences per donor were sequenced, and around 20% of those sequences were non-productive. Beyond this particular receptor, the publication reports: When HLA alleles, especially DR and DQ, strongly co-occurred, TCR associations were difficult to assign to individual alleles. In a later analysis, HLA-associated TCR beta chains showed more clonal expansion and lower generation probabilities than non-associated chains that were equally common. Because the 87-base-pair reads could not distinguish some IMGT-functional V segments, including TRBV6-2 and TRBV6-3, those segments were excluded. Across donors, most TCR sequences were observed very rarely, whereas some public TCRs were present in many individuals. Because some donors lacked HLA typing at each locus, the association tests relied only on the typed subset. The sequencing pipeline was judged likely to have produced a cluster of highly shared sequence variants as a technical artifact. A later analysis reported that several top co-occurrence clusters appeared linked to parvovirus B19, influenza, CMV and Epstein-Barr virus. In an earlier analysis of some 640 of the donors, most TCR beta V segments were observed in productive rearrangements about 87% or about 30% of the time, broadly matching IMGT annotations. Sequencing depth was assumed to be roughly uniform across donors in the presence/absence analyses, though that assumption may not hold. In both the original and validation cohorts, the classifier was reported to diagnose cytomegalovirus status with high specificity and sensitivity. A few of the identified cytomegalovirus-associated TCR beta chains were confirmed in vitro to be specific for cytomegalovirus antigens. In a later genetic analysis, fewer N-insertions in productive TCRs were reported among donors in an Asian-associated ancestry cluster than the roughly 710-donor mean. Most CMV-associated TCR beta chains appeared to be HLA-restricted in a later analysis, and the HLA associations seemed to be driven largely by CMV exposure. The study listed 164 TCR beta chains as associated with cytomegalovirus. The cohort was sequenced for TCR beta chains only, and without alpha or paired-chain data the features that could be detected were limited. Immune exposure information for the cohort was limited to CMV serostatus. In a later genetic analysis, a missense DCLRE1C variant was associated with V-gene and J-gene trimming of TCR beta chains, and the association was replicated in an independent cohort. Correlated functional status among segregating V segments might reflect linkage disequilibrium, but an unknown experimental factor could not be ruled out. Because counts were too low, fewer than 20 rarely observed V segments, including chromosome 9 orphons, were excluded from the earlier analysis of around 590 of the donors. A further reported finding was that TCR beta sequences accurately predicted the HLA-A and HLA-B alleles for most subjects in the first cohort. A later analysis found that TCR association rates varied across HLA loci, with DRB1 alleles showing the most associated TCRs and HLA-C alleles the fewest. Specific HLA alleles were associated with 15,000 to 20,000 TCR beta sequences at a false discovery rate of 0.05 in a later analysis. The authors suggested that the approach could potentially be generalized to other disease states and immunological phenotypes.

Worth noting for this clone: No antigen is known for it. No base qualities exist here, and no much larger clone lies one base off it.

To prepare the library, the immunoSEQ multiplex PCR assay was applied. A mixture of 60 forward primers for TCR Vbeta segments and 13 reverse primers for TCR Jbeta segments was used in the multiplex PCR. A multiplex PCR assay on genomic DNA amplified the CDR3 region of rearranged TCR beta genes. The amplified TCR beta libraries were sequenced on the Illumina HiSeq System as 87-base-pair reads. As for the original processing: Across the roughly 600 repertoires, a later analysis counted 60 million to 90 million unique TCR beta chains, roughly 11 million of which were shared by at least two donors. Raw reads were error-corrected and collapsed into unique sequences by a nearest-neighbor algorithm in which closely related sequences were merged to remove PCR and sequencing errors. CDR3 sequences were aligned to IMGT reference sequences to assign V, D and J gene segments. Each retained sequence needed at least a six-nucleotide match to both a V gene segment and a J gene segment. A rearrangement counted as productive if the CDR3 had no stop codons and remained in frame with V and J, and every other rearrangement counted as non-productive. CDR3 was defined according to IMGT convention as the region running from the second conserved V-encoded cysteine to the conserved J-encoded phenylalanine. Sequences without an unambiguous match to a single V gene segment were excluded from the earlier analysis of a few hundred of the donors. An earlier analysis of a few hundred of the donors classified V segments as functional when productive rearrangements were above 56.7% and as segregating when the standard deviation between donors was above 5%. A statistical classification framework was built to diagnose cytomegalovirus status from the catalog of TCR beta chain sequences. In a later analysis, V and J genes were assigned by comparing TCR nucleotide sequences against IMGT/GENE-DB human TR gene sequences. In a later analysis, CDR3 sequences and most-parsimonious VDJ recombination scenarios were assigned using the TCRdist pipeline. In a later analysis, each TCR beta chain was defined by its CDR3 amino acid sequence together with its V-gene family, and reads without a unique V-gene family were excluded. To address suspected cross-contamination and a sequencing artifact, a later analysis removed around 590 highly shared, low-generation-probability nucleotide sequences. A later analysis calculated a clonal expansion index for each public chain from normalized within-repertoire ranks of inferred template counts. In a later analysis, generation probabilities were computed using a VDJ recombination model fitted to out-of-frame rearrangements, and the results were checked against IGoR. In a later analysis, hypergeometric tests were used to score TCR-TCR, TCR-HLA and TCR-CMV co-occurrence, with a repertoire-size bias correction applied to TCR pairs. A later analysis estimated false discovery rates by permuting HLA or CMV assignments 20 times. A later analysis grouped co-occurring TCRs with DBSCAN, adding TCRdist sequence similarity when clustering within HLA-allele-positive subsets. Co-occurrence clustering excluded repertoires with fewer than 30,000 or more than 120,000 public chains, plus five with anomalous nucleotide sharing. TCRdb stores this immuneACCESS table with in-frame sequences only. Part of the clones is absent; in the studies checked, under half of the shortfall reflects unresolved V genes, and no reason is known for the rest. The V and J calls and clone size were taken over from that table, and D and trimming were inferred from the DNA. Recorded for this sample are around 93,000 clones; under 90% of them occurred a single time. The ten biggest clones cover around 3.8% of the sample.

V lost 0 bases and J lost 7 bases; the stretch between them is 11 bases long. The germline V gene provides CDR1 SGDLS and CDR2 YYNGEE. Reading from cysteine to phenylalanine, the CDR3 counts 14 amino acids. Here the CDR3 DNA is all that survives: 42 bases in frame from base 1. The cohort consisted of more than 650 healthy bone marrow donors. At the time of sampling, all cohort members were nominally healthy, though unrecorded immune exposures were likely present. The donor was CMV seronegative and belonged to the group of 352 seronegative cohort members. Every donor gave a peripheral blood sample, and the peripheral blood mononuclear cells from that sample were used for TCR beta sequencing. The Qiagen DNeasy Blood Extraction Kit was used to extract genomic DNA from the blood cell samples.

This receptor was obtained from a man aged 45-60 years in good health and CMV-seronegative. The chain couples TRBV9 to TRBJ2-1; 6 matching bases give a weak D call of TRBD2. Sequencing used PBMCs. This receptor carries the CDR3 CASSVAGVGNEQFF. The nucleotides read TGTGCCAGCAGCGTAGCGGGAGTGGGGAATGAGCAGTTCTTC.